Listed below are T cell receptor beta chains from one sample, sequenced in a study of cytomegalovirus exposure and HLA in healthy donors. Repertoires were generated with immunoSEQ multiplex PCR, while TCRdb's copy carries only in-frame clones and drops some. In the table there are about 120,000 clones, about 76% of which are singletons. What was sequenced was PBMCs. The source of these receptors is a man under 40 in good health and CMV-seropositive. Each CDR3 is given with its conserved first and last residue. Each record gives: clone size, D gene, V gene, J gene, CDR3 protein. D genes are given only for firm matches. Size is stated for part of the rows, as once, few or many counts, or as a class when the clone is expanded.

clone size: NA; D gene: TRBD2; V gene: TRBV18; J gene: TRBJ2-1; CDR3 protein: CASSWGGATWYNEQFF
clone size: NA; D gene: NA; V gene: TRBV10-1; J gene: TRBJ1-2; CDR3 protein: CASSSDRTAGYTF
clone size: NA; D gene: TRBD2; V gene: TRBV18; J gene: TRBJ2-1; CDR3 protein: CASSPGLADYNEQFF
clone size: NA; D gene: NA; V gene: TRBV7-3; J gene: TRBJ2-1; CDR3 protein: CASSLMEGSYNEQFF
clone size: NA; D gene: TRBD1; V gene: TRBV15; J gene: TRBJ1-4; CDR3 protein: CATSGPPGQGTTNEKLFF
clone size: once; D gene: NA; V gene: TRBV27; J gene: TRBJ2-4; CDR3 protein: CASSFRQGIQYF
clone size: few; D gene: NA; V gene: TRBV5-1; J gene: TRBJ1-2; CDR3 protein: CASSLDRGLGNGYTF
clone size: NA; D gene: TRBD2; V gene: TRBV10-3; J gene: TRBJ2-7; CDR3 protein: CAISERTSGASYEQYF
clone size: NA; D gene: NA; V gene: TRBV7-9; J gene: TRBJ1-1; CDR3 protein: CASSLERGTEAFF
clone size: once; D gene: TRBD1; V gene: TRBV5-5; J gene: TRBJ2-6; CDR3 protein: CASSLGTGGTGANVLTF
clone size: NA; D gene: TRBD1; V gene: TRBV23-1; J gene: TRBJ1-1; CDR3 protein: CASGSPGGGNTEAFF
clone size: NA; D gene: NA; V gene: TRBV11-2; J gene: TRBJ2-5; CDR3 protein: CASSLGGGPRETQYF
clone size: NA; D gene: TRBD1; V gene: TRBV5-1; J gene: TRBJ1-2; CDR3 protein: CASSLAPSRGDGYTF
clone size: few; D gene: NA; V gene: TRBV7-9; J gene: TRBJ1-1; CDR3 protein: CSVRFPEVAVEMNTEAFF
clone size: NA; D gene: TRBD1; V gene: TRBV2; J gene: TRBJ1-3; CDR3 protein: CASSVTGAGNTIYF
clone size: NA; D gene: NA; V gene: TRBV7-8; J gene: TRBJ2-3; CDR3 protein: CASSPGERRADTQYF
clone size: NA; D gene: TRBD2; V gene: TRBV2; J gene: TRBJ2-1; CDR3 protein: CASRGTSGAEGEQFF
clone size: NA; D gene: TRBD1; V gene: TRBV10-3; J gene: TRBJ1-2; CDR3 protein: CAITEQGGLEAGYTF
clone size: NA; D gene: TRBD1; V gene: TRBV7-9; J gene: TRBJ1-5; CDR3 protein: CASSRTGGPYSNQPQHF
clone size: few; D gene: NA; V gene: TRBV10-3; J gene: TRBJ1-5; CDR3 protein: CAISEYRGVTNQPQHF
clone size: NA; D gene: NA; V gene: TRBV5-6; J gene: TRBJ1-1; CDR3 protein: CASSWGHGGGTEAFF
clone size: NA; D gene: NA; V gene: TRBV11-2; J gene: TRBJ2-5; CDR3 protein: CASSSSPVTQYF
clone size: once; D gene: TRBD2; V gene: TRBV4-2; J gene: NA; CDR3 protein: CASSQERSAGAHLSYEQYF
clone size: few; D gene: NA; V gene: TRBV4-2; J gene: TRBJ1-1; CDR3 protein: CASSQDSRGMNTEAFF
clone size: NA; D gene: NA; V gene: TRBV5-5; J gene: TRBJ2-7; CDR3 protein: CASSFGPPTAYEQYF
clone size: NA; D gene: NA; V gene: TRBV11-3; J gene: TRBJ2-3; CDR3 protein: CASSWPGQRRVTDTQYF
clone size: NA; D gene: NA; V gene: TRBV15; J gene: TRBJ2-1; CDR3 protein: CATSRERGGYNEQFF
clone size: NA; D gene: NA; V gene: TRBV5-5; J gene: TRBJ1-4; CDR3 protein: CASSLNVEGHFEKLFF
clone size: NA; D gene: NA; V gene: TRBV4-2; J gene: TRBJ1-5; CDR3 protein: CASSQAEGNAQPQHF
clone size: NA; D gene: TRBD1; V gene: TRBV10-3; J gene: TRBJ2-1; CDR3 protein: CAISVDFGTGGYEQFF
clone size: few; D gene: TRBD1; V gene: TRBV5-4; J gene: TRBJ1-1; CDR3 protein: CASSFASGGNTEAFF
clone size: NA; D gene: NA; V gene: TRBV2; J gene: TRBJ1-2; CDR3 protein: CASSELTGSYGYTF
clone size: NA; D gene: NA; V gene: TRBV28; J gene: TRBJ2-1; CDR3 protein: CASSPGGPRVEQFF
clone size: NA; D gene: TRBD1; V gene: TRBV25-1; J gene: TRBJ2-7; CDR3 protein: CASSVQDRASYEQYF
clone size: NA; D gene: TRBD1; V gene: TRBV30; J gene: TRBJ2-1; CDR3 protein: CAWTRTGGYNEQFF
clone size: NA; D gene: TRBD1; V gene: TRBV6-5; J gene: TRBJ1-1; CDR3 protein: CASSYSGTGGNTEAFF
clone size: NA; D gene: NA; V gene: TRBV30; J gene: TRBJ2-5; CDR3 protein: CAWSVQWQETQYF
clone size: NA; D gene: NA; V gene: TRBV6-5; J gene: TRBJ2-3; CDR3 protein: CASSPRRDTDTQYF
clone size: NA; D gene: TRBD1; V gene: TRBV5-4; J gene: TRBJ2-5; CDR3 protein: CASSLEGGRETQYF
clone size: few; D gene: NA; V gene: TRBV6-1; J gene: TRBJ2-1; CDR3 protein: CASGLTTAYNEQFF
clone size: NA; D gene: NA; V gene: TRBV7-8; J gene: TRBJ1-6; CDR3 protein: CASSFPLGQGSPLHF
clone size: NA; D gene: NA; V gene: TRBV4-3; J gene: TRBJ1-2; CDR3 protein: CASSQDLGQRGYTF
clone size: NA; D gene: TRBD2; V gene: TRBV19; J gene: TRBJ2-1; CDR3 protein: CASSLAGYNEQFF
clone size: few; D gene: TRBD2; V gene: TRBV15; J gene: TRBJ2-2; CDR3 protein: CATSGLAGGLRELFF
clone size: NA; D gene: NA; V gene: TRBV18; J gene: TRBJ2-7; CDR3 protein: CASSPGSGIAYEQYF
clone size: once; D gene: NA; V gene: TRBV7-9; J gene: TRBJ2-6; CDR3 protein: CASSVTGRGSGANVLTF
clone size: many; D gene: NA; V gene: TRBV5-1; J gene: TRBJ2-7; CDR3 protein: CASSLGGYEQYF
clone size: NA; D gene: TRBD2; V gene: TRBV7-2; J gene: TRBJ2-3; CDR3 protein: CASQLGRGSNTDTQYF
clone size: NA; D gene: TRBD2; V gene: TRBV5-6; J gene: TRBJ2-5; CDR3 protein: CASSLASGGQETQYF
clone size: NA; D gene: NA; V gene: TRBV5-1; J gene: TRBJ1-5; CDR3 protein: CASSPAGGQPQHF
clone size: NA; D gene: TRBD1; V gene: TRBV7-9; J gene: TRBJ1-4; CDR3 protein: CASSLLQGLNEKLFF
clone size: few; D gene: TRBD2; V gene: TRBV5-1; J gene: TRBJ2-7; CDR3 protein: CASSMASGASSYEQYF
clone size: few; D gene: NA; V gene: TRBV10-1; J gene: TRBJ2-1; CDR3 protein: CASSESSAYNEQFF
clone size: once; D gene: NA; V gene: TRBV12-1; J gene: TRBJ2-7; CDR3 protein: CASSSWAGTGHYEQYF
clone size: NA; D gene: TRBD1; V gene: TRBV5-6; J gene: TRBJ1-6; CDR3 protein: CASSPDRGRIPSPLHF
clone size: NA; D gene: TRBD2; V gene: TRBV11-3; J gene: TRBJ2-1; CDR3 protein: CASSLEPGLDNGQFF
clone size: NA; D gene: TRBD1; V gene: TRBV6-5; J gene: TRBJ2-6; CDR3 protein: CASSLRRGPSRVLTF
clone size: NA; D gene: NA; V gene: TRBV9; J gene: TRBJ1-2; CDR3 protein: CASSVGGTTGGYTF
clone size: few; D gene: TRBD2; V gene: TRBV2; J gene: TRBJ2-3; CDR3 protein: CASGLGVLFAFSPSTDTQYF